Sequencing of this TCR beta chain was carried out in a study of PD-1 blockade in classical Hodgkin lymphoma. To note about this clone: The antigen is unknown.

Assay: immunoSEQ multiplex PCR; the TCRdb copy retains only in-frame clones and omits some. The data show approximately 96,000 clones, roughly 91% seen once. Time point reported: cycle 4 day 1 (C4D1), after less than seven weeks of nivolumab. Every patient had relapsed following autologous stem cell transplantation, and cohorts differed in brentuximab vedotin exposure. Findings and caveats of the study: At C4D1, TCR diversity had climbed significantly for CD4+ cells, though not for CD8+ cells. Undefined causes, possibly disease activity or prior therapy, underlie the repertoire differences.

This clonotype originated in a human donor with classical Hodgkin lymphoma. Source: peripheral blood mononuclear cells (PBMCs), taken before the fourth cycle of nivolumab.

This chain's CDR3 is CASSYYRAPPSTDTQYF. The CDR3 DNA is TGTGCCAGCAGCTACTACAGAGCCCCGCCAAGCACAGATACGCAGTATTTT. This chain joins TRBV11-2 and TRBJ2-3; D remains ambiguous. Trimming cost V 4 bases and J 0 bases, with 17 bases left between them. The germline CDR1 and CDR2 sequences are SGHAT and FQNNGV. CDR3 size: 17 residues.